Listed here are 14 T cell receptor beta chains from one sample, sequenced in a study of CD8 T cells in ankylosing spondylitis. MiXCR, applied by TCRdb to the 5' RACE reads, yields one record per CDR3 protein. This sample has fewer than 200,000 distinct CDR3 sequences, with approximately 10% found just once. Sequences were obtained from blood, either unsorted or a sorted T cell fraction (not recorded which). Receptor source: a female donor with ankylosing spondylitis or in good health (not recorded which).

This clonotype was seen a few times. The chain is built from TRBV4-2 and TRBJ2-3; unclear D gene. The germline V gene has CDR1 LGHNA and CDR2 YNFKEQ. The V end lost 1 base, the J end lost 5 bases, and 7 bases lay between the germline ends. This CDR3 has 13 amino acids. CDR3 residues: CASSQAVGDTQYF. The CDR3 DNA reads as TGTGCCAGCAGCCAAGCGGTCGGAGATACGCAGTATTTT.

The CDR3: CASSVAAGSGNTIYF. The CDR3 nucleotides read TGTGCCAGCAGCGTAGCGGCAGGCTCTGGAAACACCATATATTTT. The chain employs TRBV9 and TRBJ1-3, with unresolved D. Germline V gene sequence: CDR1 SGDLS, CDR2 YYNGEE. Trimming took 0 bases from V and 0 from J, leaving 7 bases between them. The CDR3 spans 15 residues.

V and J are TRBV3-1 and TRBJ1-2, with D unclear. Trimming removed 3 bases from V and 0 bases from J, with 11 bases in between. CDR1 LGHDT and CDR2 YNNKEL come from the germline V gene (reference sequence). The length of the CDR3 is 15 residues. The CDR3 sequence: CASSHQRRTNYGYTF. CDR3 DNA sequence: TGTGCCAGCAGCCACCAGCGAAGGACTAACTATGGCTACACCTTC.

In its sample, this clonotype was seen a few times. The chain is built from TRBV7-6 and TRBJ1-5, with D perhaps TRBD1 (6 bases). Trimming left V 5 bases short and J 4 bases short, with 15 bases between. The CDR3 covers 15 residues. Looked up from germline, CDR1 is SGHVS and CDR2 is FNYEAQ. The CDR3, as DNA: TGTGCCAGCAGCGTGACCCCGAGGGGGAATCAGCCCCAGCATTTT. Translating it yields CASSVTPRGNQPQHF. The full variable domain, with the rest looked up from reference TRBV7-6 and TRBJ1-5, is GAGVSQSPRYKVTKRGQDVALRCDPISGHVSLYWYRQALGQGPEFLTYFNYEAQQDKSGLPNDRFSAERPEGSISTLTIQRTEQRDSAMYRCASSVTPRGNQPQHFGDGTRLSIL.

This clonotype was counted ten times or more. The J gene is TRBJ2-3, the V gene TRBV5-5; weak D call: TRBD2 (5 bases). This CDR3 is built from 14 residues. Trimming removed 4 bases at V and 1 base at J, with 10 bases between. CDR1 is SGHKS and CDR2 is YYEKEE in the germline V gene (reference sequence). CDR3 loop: CASSPLGGTDTQYF. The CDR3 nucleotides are TGTGCCAGCAGCCCCCTCGGGGGCACAGATACGCAGTATTTT. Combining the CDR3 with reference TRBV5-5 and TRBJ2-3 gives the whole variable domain DAGVTQSPTHLIKTRGQQVTLRCSPISGHKSVSWYQQVLGQGPQFIFQYYEKEERGRGNFPDRFSARQFPNYSSELNVNALLLGDSALYLCASSPLGGTDTQYFGPGTRLTVL.

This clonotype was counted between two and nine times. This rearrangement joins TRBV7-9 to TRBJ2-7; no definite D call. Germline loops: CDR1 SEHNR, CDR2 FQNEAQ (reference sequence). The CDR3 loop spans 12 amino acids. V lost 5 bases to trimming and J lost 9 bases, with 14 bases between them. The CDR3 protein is CASSIESRVQYF. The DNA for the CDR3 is TGTGCCAGCAGCATAGAATCACGCGTGCAGTACTTC.

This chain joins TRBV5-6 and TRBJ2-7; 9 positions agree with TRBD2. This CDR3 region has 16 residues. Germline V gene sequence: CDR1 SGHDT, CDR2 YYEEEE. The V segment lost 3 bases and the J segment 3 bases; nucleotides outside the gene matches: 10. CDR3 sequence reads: CASSSTGTSTDYEQYF. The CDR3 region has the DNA TGTGCCAGCAGCTCGACCGGGACTAGCACGGACTACGAGCAGTACTTC.

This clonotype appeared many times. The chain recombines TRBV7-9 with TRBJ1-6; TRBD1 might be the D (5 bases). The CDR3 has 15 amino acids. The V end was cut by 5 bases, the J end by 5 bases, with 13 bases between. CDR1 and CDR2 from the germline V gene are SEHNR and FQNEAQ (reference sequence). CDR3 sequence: CASSRVLGDNSPLHF. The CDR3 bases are TGTGCCAGCAGCCGGGTCCTGGGGGATAATTCACCCCTCCACTTT.

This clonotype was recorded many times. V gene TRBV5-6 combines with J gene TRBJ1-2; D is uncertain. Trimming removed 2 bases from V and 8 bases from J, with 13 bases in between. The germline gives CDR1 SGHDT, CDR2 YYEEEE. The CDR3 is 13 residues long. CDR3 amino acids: CASSFGPPGGYTF. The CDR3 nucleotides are TGTGCCAGCAGCTTCGGACCGCCGGGAGGCTACACCTTC.

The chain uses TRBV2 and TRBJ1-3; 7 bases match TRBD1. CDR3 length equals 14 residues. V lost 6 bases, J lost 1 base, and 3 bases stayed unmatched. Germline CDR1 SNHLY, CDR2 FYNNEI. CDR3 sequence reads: CASRKQGSGNTIYF. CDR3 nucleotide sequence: TGTGCCAGCAGAAAACAGGGGTCTGGAAACACCATATATTTT.

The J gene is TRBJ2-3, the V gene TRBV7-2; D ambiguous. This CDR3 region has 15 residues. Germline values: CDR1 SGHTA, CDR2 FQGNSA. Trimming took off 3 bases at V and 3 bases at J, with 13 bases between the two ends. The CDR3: CASSFGTARTDTQYF. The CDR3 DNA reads TGTGCCAGCAGCTTTGGAACAGCGAGAACAGATACGCAGTATTTT.

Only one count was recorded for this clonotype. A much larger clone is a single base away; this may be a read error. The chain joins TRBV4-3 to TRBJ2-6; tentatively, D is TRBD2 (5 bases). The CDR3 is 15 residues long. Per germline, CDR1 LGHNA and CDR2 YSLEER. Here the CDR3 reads CVSRLHHSGANVLTF. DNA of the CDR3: TGCGTCAGCAGACTACACCACTCTGGGGCCAACGTCCTGACTTTC.

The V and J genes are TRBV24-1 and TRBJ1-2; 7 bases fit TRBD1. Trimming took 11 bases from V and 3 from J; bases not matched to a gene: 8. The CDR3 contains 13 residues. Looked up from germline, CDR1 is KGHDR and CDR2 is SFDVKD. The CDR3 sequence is CAIRTGEDYGYTF. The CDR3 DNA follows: TGTGCCATCAGGACAGGAGAGGACTATGGCTACACCTTC.

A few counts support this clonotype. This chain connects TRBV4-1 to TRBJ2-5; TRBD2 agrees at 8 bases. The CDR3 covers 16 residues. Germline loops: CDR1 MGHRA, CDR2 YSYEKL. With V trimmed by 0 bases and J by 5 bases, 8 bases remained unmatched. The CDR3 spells CASSQDLGLGSETQYF. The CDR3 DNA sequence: TGCGCCAGCAGCCAAGATCTGGGACTAGGGTCGGAGACCCAGTACTTC.